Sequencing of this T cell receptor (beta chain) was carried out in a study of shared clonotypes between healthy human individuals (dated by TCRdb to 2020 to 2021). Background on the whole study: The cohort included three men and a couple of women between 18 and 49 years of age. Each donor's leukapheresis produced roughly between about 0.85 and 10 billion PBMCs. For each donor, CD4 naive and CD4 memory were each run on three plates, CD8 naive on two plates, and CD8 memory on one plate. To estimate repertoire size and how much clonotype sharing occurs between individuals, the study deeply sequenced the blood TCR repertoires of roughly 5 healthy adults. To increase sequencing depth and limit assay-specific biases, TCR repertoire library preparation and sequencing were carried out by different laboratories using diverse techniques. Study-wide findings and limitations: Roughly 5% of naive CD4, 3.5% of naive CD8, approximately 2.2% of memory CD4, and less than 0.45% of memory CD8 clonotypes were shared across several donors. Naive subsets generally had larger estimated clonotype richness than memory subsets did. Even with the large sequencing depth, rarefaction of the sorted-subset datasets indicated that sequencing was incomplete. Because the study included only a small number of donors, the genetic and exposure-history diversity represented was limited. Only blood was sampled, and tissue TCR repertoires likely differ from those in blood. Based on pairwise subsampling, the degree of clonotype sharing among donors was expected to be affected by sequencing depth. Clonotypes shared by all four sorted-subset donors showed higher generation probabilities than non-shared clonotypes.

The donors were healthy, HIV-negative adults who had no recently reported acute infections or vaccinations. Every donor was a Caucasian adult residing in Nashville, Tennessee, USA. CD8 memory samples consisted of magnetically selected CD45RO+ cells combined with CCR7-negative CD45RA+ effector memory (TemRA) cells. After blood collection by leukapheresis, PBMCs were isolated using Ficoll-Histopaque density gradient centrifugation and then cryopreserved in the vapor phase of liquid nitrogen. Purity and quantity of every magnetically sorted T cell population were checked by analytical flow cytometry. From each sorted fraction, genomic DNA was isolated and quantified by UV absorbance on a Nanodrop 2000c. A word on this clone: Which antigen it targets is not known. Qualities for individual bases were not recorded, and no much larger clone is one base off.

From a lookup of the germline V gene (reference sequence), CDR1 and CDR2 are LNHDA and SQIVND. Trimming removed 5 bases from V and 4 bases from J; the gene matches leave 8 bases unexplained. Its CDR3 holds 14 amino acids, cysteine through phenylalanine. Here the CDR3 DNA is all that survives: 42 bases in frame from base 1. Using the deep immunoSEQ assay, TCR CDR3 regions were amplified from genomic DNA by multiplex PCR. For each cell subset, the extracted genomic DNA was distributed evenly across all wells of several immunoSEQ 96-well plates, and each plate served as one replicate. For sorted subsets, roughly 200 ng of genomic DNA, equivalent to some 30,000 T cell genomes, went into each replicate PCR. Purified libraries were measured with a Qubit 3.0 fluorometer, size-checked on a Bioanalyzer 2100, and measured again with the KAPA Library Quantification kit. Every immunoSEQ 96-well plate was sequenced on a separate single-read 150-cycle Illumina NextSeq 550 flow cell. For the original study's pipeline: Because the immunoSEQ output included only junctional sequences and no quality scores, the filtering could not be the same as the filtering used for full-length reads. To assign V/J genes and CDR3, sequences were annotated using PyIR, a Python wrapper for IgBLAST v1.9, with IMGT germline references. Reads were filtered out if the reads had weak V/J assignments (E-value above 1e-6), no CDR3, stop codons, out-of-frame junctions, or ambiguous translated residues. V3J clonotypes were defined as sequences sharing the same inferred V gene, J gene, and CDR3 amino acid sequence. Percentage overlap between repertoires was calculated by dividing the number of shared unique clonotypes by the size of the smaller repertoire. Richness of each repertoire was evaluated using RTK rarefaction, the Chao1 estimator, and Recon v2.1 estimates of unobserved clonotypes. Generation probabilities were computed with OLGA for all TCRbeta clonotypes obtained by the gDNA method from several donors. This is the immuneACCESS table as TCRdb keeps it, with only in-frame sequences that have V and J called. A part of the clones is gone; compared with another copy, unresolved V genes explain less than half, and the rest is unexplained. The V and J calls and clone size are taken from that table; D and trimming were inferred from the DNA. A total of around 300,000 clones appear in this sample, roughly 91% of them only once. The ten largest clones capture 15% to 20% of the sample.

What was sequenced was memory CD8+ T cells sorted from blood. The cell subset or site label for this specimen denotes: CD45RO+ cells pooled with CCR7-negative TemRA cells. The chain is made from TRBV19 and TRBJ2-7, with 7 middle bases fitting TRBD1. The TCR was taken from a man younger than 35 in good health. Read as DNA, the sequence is TGTGCCAGTAGTGGACACGGGACAGAGTACGAGCAGTACTTC. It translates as CASSGHGTEYEQYF. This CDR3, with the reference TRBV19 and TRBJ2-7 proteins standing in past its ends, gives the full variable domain DGGITQSPKYLFRKEGQNVTLSCEQNLNHDAMYWYRQDPGQGLRLIYYSQIVNDFQKGDIAEGYSVSREKKESFPLTVTSAQKNPTAFYLCASSGHGTEYEQYFGPGTRLTVT.